Sequencing of this TCR beta chain was carried out in a study of cytomegalovirus exposure and HLA in healthy donors. Study observations and caveats: In a later analysis, HLA-associated beta chains showed higher expansion and lower generation probabilities than comparable chains.

With respect to this clone: Its target is unknown.

PCR amplification relied on 60 Vbeta primers (plus 13 Jbeta primers). Data came from immunoSEQ multiplex PCR; TCRdb stores just in-frame clones and leaves some out. This table has 55,000 to 85,000 clones, less than 80% appearing once. CDR3 size: 15 residues. Germline CDR1 MNHEY, CDR2 SVGAGI. With V trimmed by 2 bases and J by 5 bases, 5 bases remained unmatched. Material for sequencing was PBMCs. The clonotype was recovered from a woman between 45 and 65 years old in good health and CMV-seronegative. This sequence joins TRBV6-5 and TRBJ2-5; 10 nucleotides match TRBD1. CDR3 coding DNA: TGTGCCAGCAGTTACGGGACAGGGGCAGGGGAGACCCAGTACTTC. Its translation: CASSYGTGAGETQYF.